This TCR beta chain comes out of a study of Graves' ophthalmopathy and Graves' hyperthyroidism. For repertoire sequencing, the TCR beta CDR3 regions were amplified from RNA transcripts. RT-PCR with HTBI primers came first, then second-round multiplex PCR. TCRdb reanalysed the multiplex PCR reads using MiXCR and keeps one entry per CDR3 protein. Among fewer than 650,000 distinct CDR3 sequences listed, about a fifth were seen once. V lost 0 bases, J lost 0 bases, and 11 bases stayed unmatched. CDR3 length equals 19 residues. CDR1 and CDR2 (germline): LGHNA, YSLEER. A volume of over 9 ml of fresh peripheral blood supplied the PBMCs. This clonotype has a count of ten or more.

Sample: peripheral blood. The chain recombines TRBV4-3 with TRBJ1-5; 7 positions agree with TRBD1. This TCR came from a woman aged 18-29 years with stable Graves' hyperthyroidism. Some clones in this sample may be carry-over from other donors' samples. The DNA of the CDR3 is TGCGCCAGCAGCCAAGAAGGTAGAGGGGGCCGTTATAGCAATCAGCCCCAGCATTTT. Amino acids: CASSQEGRGGRYSNQPQHF.